This note documents a single T cell receptor (beta chain) sequence. Patients at the Seattle site were enrolled during active infection and followed longitudinally. This sample stems from a study of blood T cell repertoires in COVID-19. Overall study context: Samples of COVID-19 (acute and convalescent) were obtained from the United States, Italy and Spain. T cells, B-cell-depleted T cells, or PBMCs provided the cDNA or gDNA that served as material.

V shed 1 base and J 7 bases; nucleotides not matched to a gene: 0. The CDR3 has 13 amino acids. The V gene's germline CDR1 is LGHDT and CDR2 YNNKEL (reference sequence). Original processing methods: Amplified reference gene primers provided the basis for estimating nucleated cell counts. Clones were sequenced by immunoSEQ multiplex PCR, and TCRdb holds only the in-frame ones, with some missing. Clone size and the V and J calls come from that table; the DNA yielded D and trimming. The repertoire holds 250,000 to 350,000 clones, with roughly 90% as singletons. The chain uses TRBV3-1 (or the pseudogene TRBV3-2) and TRBJ2-1, with 8 bases fitting TRBD1. The source is a woman in her thirties with COVID-19, enrolled during active disease. Sequencing input: peripheral blood. In nucleotides, the CDR3 is TGTGCCAGCAGCCAAGGACAGGGGAATGAGCAGTTCTTC. It is translated as CASSQGQGNEQFF.